This T cell receptor beta chain came from a study of blood T cell repertoires in COVID-19. Study-level background: Whether acute or convalescent, the COVID-19 samples came from the United States, Italy and Spain.

Produced via immunoSEQ multiplex PCR; TCRdb's table is partial and in-frame only. The sample has around 200,000 clones, under 85% seen once; the top ten hold about 6%. This CDR3 is built from 14 residues. Germline V gene sequence: CDR1 GTSNPN, CDR2 SVGIG (reference sequence). The V gene end was trimmed by 2 bases and the J gene end by 0 bases; junction bases not matched to a gene: 4. Sample: peripheral blood. V usage is TRBV30 and J usage is TRBJ2-7; 7 nucleotides agree with TRBD2. The sequence came from a woman between 40 and 50 years old with acute or convalescent COVID-19. The DNA for the CDR3 is TGTGCCTGGAGTTCGGGGGGAAGCTCCTACGAGCAGTACTTC. Translating it yields CAWSSGGSSYEQYF.